One and the same sample provided the 20 T cell receptor beta chains below, sequenced in a study of T cell responses to AZD1222 COVID-19 vaccine. This table comes from immunoSEQ multiplex PCR, and its TCRdb copy is limited to in-frame clones, with some not included. The sample records 70,000 or so clones, about 80% being singletons. Sequencing used peripheral blood, obtained on day 0 of AZD1222 vaccination. The receptors here all came from an adult in good health.

The J gene is TRBJ2-5, the V gene TRBV2; 8 bases are a match to TRBD2. V lost 6 bases to trimming and J lost 5 bases; unmatched junction nucleotides: 11. This CDR3 is built from 15 residues. The germline V gene has CDR1 SNHLY and CDR2 FYNNEI. In nucleotides, the CDR3 is TGTGCCAGCAGAGCCTTCGGGGGGGCCGCGGAGACCCAGTACTTC. Its protein is CASRAFGGAAETQYF.

The chain carries TRBV30 and TRBJ2-3; D is unclear. Trimming pared 0 bases from V and 1 base from J, leaving 8 bases between. The length of the CDR3 is 14 residues. Looked up from germline, CDR1 is GTSNPN and CDR2 is SVGIG (reference sequence). CDR3 sequence reads: CAWSVRDGTDTQYF. The CDR3 region has the DNA TGTGCCTGGAGTGTACGAGACGGCACAGATACGCAGTATTTT.

The V call is TRBV4-1, the J call TRBJ1-3; D remains ambiguous. V dropped 0 bases and J dropped 0 bases, with 9 bases sitting between them. The CDR3 runs 16 residues. Germline V gene lookup returns CDR1 MGHRA and CDR2 YSYEKL. CDR3 loop: CASSQEPPSSGNTIYF. CDR3 coding DNA: TGCGCCAGCAGCCAAGAGCCGCCAAGCTCTGGAAACACCATATATTTT.

Written as DNA, the CDR3 is TGTGCCAGCAGTCAACGTTATAGCGGTGGAACAGATACGCAGTATTTT. Amino acids: CASSQRYSGGTDTQYF. This sequence joins TRBV9 and TRBJ2-3; D perhaps matches TRBD2 (6 bases). With 5 bases removed from V and 3 bases from J, the gap between germline ends came to 19 bases. This CDR3 has 16 residues. In germline, CDR1 is SGDLS, CDR2 YYNGEE.

This clone was counted once. The V and J genes are TRBV6-5 and TRBJ1-1; no clear D gene. The germline CDR1 and CDR2 sequences are MNHEY and SVGAGI. Trimming left V 2 bases short and J 4 bases short, with 8 bases between. The CDR3 sequence is 13 residues long. The CDR3 sequence is CASSYDAGTEAFF. Written as DNA, the CDR3 is TGTGCCAGCAGTTACGATGCAGGCACTGAAGCTTTCTTT.

The count of this clone is one. The chain links TRBV30 to TRBJ1-4; D unclear. The V gene lost 2 bases and the J gene lost 9 bases, with 10 bases spanning the gap. Germline V gives CDR1 GTSNPN, CDR2 SVGIG (reference sequence). The CDR3 has 12 residues. This CDR3 is CAWSLRNQKLFF. The CDR3 DNA follows: TGTGCCTGGAGTTTAAGGAACCAAAAACTGTTTTTT.

The chain employs TRBV7-2 and TRBJ1-2; no clear D. The CDR3 sequence is 11 residues long. Trimming removed 6 bases at V and 5 bases at J, with 7 bases between. The germline V gene encodes CDR1 SGHTA and CDR2 FQGNSA. The CDR3 sequence is CASRQSYGYTF. The CDR3 nucleotides are TGTGCCAGCAGGCAATCGTATGGCTACACCTTC.

The rearrangement links TRBV6-4 to TRBJ2-5; 14 bases are shared with TRBD2. The germline V gene encodes CDR1 MRHNA and CDR2 SNTAGT. V lost 4 bases and J lost 4; bases outside the gene matches: 5. This CDR3 comprises 16 residues. CDR3 sequence reads: CASSAGTSGGGETQYF. CDR3 nucleotides: TGTGCCAGCAGTGCCGGGACTAGCGGGGGTGGAGAGACCCAGTACTTC.

V and J are TRBV15 and TRBJ1-2; D unresolved. The CDR3 runs 14 residues. Germline lookup yields CDR1 LNHNV and CDR2 YYDKDF (reference sequence). Trimming stripped 0 bases from V and 2 bases from J, with 7 bases between. This CDR3 is CATSRDLGNYGYTF. CDR3 DNA: TGTGCCACCAGCAGAGATCTGGGGAACTATGGCTACACCTTC.

The V and J genes are TRBV18 and TRBJ1-1, with 9 nucleotides matching TRBD1. CDR1 and CDR2 (germline): KGHSH, LQKENI. V shed 3 bases, J shed 0 bases, and the junction held 8 bases outside the gene matches. CDR3 size: 17 residues. The CDR3 coding sequence is TGTGCCAGCTCACCTACAGGGGGCGCGGGTGTGAACACTGAAGCTTTCTTT. Amino acids: CASSPTGGAGVNTEAFF.

The genes are TRBV6-5 and TRBJ1-3; D ambiguous. The V and J ends lost 8 bases and 0 bases respectively, with 14 bases between them. The CDR3 contains 15 residues. The germline gives CDR1 MNHEY, CDR2 SVGAGI. This CDR3 reads CASALSGNSGNTIYF. The CDR3 DNA reads TGTGCCAGCGCCCTTAGTGGAAACTCTGGAAACACCATATATTTT.

The rearrangement uses TRBV2 and TRBJ2-1; possibly TRBD1 or TRBD2 for D (5 bases each). CDR3 length: 14 amino acids. V was trimmed by 6 bases and J by 6 bases, leaving 15 bases between them. The V gene's germline CDR1 is SNHLY and CDR2 FYNNEI. The CDR3 DNA reads TGTGCCAGCAGGGTAGGGACCAGAACCAATGAGCAGTTCTTC. The encoded protein is CASRVGTRTNEQFF.

The chain uses TRBV11-2 and TRBJ2-2; 8 nucleotides line up with TRBD1. The V and J ends lost 5 bases and 3 bases, in that order; junction bases with no gene match: 2. The CDR3 spans 14 residues. Germline V gene sequence: CDR1 SGHAT, CDR2 FQNNGV. The CDR3 DNA reads as TGTGCCAGCAGCGAGGACAGGGACACCGGGGAGCTGTTTTTT. This gives the protein CASSEDRDTGELFF.

The rearrangement uses TRBV5-1 and TRBJ2-3; D remains ambiguous. Germline CDR1 reads SGHRS; CDR2 reads YFSETQ. The ends were cut back, 1 base at V and 0 bases at J, with 6 bases in the middle. CDR3 length equals 14 residues. CDR3 loop: CASSLFTSTDTQYF. The CDR3 nucleotides are TGCGCCAGCAGCTTGTTCACTAGCACAGATACGCAGTATTTT.

This clone is a singleton in its sample. The rearrangement uses TRBV19 and TRBJ2-2; D is unclear. V lost 11 bases and J 5 bases, leaving 12 bases between the germline ends. The CDR3 has 12 amino acids. Germline CDR1 and CDR2: LNHDA and SQIVND (reference sequence). The CDR3 is CARPSGTGELFF. CDR3 nucleotides: TGTGCCCGCCCCAGTGGGACCGGGGAGCTGTTTTTT.

In nucleotides, the CDR3 is TGTGCCAGCAGCCAATCAGGCGCCGACTCCTACAATGAGCAGTTCTTC. It encodes CASSQSGADSYNEQFF. The chain employs TRBV3-1 (or the pseudogene TRBV3-2) and TRBJ2-1; D unclear. Trimming took 2 bases from V and 0 from J, leaving 11 bases between them. This CDR3 spans 16 amino acids. In germline, CDR1 is LGHDT, CDR2 YNNKEL (reference sequence).

This rearrangement joins TRBV6-5 to TRBJ2-7, with 7 bases fitting TRBD1. The CDR3 is 13 residues long. Germline CDR1 MNHEY, CDR2 SVGAGI. Trimming at V came to 6 bases and at J to 6 bases, leaving 8 bases not matched to a gene. In DNA, the CDR3 is TGTGCCAGCAGGAGCTACAGGGGAAGCGAGCAGTACTTC. Residues: CASRSYRGSEQYF.

This chain links TRBV5-1 with TRBJ2-1; 15 bases align to TRBD2. Trimming cost V 0 bases and J 10 bases; bases outside gene matches: 8. Per the germline V gene, CDR1 is SGHRS and CDR2 is YFSETQ. CDR3 length: 17 amino acids. The CDR3 sequence is CASSLDGLAGGLREQFF. In DNA form, the CDR3 reads TGCGCCAGCAGCTTGGATGGACTAGCGGGGGGGCTGAGGGAGCAGTTCTTC. The full variable domain, in which reference TRBV5-1 and TRBJ2-1 provide the parts outside the CDR3, is KAGVTQTPRYLIKTRGQQVTLSCSPISGHRSVSWYQQTPGQGLQFLFEYFSETQRNKGNFPGRFSGRQFSNSRSEMNVSTLELGDSALYLCASSLDGLAGGLREQFFGPGTRLTVL.

This sequence joins TRBV28 and TRBJ2-1; D remains unclear. The CDR3 spans 13 residues. V lost 5 bases, J lost 6 bases, and 11 bases lay in between. Germline V CDR1 and CDR2: MDHEN, SYDVKM. The CDR3 DNA reads TGTGCCAGCAGTCTCCTCAGCCCCAATGAGCAGTTCTTC. It codes for CASSLLSPNEQFF.

The chain has TRBV28 and TRBJ1-5, with 7 bases aligning to TRBD1. V shed 5 bases, J shed 1 base, and the junction held 5 bases outside the gene matches. Germline CDR1 MDHEN, CDR2 SYDVKM. The CDR3 totals 15 residues. The CDR3 is CASSQTGLSNQPQHF. Here the CDR3 DNA reads TGTGCCAGCAGTCAGACAGGGCTAAGCAATCAGCCCCAGCATTTT.